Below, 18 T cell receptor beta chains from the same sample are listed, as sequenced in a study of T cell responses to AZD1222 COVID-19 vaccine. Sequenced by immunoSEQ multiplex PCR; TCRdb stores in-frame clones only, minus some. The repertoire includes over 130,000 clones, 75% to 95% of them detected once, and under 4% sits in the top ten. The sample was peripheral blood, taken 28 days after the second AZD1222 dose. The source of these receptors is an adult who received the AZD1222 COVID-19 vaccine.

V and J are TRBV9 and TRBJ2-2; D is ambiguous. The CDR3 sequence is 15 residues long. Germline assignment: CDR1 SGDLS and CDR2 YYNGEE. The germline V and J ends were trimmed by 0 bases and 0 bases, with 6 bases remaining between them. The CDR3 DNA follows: TGTGCCAGCAGCGTAGAACGGCCGAACACCGGGGAGCTGTTTTTT. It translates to CASSVERPNTGELFF.

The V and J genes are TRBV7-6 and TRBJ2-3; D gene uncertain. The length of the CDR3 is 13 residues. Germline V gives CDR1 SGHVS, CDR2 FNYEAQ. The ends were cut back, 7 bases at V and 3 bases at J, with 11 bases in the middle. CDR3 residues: CASTPPGTDTQYF. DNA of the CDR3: TGTGCCAGCACCCCGCCCGGGACAGATACGCAGTATTTT.

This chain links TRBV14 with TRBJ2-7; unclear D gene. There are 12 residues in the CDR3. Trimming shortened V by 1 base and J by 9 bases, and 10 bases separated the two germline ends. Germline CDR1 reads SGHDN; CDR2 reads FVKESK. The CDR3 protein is CASSQAIGLQYF. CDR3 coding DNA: TGTGCCAGCAGCCAAGCCATAGGGTTGCAGTACTTC. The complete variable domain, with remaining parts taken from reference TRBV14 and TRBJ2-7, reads EAGVTQFPSHSVIEKGQTVTLRCDPISGHDNLYWYRRVMGKEIKFLLHFVKESKQDESGMPNNRFLAERTGGTYSTLKVQPAELEDSGVYFCASSQAIGLQYFGPGTRLTVT.

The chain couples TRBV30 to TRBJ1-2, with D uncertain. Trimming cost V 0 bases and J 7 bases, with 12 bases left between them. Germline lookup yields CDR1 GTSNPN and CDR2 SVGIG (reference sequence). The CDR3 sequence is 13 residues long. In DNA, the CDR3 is TGTGCCTGGAGTGTAACGTCGGTGGGTGGCTACACCTTC. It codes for CAWSVTSVGGYTF.

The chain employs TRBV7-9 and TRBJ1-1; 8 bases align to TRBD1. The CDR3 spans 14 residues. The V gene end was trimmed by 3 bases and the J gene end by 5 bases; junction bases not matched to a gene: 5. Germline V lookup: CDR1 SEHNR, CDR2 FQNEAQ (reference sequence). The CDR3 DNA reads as TGTGCCAGCAGCTTGACAGGGGAGGGTACTGAAGCTTTCTTT. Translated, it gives CASSLTGEGTEAFF.

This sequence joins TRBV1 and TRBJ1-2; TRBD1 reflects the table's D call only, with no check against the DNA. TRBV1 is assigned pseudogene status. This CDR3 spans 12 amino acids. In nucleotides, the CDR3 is TGCACCAGCAGGCAGGGGGCCTGGGGCTACACCTTC. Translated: CTSRQGAWGYTF.

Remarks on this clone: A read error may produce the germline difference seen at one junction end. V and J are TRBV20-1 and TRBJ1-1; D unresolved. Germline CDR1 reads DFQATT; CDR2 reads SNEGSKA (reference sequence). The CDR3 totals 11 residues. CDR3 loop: CSATGLTEAFF. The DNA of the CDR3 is TGCAGCGCTACGGGGTTAACTGAAGCTTTCTTT.

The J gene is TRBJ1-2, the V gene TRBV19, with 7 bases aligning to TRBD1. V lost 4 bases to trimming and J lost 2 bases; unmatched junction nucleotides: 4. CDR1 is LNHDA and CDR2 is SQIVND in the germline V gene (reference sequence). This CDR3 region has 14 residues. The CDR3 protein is CASSTGQVNYGYTF. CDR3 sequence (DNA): TGTGCCAGTAGTACCGGACAGGTCAACTATGGCTACACCTTC.

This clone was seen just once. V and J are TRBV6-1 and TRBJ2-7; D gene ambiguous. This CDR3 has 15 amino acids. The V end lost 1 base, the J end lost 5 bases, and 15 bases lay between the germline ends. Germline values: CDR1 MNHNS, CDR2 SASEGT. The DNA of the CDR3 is TGTGCCAGCAGTGAAGAAAGACTTGCTCGGGACGAGCAGTACTTC. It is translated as CASSEERLARDEQYF.

The CDR3 sequence is CASSPGTGIKAFF. The CDR3 nucleotides are TGTGCCAGCAGCCCAGGGACAGGGATAAAAGCTTTCTTT. This rearrangement joins TRBV3-1 (or the pseudogene TRBV3-2) to TRBJ1-1; 9 nucleotides line up with TRBD1. There are 13 residues in the CDR3. Germline-derived CDR1 and CDR2 are LGHDT and YNNKEL (reference sequence). After removal of 4 bases from V and 9 bases from J, the junction contained 6 bases not matched to a gene.

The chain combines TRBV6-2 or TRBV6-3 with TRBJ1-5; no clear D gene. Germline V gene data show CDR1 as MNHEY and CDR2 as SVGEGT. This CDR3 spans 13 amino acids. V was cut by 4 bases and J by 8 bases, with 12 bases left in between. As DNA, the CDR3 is TGTGCCAGCAGTTTTACTCGGATGGAGCCCCAGCATTTT. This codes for CASSFTRMEPQHF.

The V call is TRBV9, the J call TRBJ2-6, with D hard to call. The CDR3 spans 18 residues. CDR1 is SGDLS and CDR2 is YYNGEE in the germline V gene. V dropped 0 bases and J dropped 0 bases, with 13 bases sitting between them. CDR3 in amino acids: CASSVGGRTASGANVLTF. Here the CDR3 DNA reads TGTGCCAGCAGCGTAGGGGGTCGGACGGCCTCTGGGGCCAACGTCCTGACTTTC.

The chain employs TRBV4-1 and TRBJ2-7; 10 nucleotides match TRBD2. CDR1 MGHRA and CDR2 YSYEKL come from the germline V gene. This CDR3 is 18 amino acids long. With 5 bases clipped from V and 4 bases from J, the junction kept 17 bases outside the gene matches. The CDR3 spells CASSFWASGRALLYEQYF. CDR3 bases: TGCGCCAGCAGCTTCTGGGCCAGCGGGAGGGCCCTCCTTTACGAGCAGTACTTC.

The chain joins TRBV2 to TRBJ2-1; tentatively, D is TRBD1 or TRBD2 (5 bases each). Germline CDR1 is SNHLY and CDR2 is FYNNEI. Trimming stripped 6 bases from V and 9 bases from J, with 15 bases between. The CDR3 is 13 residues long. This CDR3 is CASSGTANSEQFF. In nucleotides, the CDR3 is TGTGCCAGCAGCGGGACCGCTAATAGTGAGCAGTTCTTC.

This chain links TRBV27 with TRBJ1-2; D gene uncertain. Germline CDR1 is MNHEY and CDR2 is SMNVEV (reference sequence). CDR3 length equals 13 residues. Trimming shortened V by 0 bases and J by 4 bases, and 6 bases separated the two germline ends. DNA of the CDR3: TGTGCCAGCAGTTTATCGGCAACCTATGGCTACACCTTC. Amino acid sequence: CASSLSATYGYTF.

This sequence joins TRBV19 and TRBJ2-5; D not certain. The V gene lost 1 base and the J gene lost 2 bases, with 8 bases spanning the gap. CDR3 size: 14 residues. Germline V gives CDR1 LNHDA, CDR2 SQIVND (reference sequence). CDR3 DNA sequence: TGTGCCAGTAGTATAGGTGGGCCGCAAGAGACCCAGTACTTC. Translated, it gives CASSIGGPQETQYF.

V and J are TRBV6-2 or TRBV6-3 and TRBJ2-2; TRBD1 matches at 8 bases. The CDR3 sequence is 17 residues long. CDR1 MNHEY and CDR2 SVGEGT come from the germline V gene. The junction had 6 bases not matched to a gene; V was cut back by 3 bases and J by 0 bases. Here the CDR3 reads CASSYPPGGTNTGELFF. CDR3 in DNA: TGTGCCAGCAGTTATCCCCCAGGGGGCACGAACACCGGGGAGCTGTTTTTT.

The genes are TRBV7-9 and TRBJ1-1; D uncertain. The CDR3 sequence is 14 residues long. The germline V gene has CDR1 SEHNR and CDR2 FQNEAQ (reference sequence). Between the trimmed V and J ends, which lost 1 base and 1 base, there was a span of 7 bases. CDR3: CASSLDLTNTEAFF. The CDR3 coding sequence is TGTGCCAGCAGCTTAGACCTCACGAACACTGAAGCTTTCTTT.